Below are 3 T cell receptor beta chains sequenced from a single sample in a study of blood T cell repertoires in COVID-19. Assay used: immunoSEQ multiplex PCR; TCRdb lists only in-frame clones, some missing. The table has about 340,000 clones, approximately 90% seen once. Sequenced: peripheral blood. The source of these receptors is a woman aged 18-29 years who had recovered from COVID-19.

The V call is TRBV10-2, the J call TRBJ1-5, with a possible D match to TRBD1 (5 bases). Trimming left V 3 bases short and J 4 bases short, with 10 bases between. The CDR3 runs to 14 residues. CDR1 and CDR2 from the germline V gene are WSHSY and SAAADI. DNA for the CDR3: TGCGCCAGCAGTGAAAGTCAGGGTAATCAGCCCCAGCATTTT. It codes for CASSESQGNQPQHF.

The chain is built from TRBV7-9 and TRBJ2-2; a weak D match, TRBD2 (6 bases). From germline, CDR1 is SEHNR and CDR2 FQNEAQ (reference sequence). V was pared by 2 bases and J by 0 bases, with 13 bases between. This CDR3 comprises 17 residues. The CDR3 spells CASSLRRGTSNTGELFF. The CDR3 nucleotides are TGTGCCAGCAGCTTAAGGAGGGGAACATCGAACACCGGGGAGCTGTTTTTT. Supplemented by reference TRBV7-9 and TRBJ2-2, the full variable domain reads DTGVSQNPRHKITKRGQNVTFRCDPISEHNRLYWYRQTLGQGPEFLTYFQNEAQLEKSRLLSDRFSAERPKGSFSTLEIQRTEQGDSAMYLCASSLRRGTSNTGELFFGEGSRLTVL.

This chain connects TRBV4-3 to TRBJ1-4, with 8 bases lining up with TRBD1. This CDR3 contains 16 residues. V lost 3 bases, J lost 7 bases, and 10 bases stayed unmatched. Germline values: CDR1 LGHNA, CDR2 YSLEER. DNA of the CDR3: TGCGCCAGCAGCCATCACCCGACAGGGGAGGGTGAAAAACTGTTTTTT. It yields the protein CASSHHPTGEGEKLFF.